This TCR beta chain came from a study of blood T cells in healthy people across ages. Germline loops: CDR1 SGHVS, CDR2 FNYEAQ. This CDR3 comprises 14 residues. Findings and caveats of the study: Per million T cells, TCR beta diversity dropped roughly linearly as age increased. Researchers judged that diversity estimates from one million T cells fell short of true values.

For this clonotype: As yet, its antigen is unknown. A junction boundary mismatches the germline segment, possibly from a read error.

A J-beta primer mix and a sample-barcoded 5' primer were used in a second PCR of about 7 to 12 cycles. Every cDNA molecule carried a tag from a template-switch adaptor bearing 12 random nucleotides. TCRdb ran MiXCR on the 5' RACE reads and lists one entry per CDR3 protein. The sample comprises approximately 1,000,000 distinct CDR3 sequences, roughly two fifths of which are singletons, and around 13% rests with the top ten. The source material was blood. The genes are TRBV7-6 and TRBJ2-7, with D possibly TRBD1 on 5 matching bases. The receptor comes from a man between 18 and 29 years old in good health. In DNA, the CDR3 is TGTGCCAGCGGCTTAGCTAAGACAGCTCCCGAGCAGTACTTC. Encoded protein: CASGLAKTAPEQYF.